This T cell receptor (beta chain) was sequenced in a study of T cells in localized non-small cell lung cancer. Study findings and constraints: Uninvolved adjacent lung showed higher T cell clonality than tumor.

This clone was seen more than once but under ten times. Its target is unknown. Data came from immunoSEQ multiplex PCR; TCRdb stores just in-frame clones and leaves some out. The data hold about 40,000 clones, with about 87% observed a single time. Trimming took off 4 bases at V and 3 bases at J, with 10 bases between the two ends. The CDR3 extends over 14 amino acids. Germline V gives CDR1 SGHTA, CDR2 FQGNSA. This sample comprised peripheral blood, obtained before any cancer treatment. This receptor was taken from a man aged 18 to 49 with stage I lung adenocarcinoma. V usage is TRBV7-2 and J usage is TRBJ1-3; D unclear. CDR3 sequence (DNA): TGTGCCAGCAGCTCTGGGCCCCATGGAAACACCATATATTTT. Residues: CASSSGPHGNTIYF.